These T cell receptor beta chains were read from a single sample in a study of T cells in Graves' hyperthyroidism and ophthalmopathy. TCRdb ran MiXCR on the multiplex PCR reads and lists one entry per CDR3 protein. The data show a few hundred thousand distinct CDR3 sequences, with around 21% seen just once and about 30% held by the top ten. Sequencing input: blood. The receptors shown here come from a man between 18 and 29 years old with Graves' hyperthyroidism. CDR3s include the opening cysteine and the closing phenylalanine or tryptophan. Each record gives: V gene, CDR3 length, J gene, D gene, clone size, CDR3 protein, CDR3 DNA. A D gene is named only where the DNA matches it firmly. Not every row has a clone size; where given, it reads once, few, many or a size class.

V gene: TRBV12-3/TRBV12-4
CDR3 length: 14
J gene: TRBJ2-5
D gene: NA
clone size: many
CDR3 protein: CASSLITQRGTQYF
CDR3 DNA: TGTGCCAGCAGTTTGATCACCCAACGGGGGACCCAGTACTTC

V gene: TRBV12-3/TRBV12-4
CDR3 length: 16
J gene: TRBJ2-5
D gene: TRBD1
clone size: NA
CDR3 protein: CASSFVGTGPQETQYF
CDR3 DNA: TGTGCCAGCAGTTTTGTAGGGACAGGGCCTCAAGAGACCCAGTACTTC

V gene: TRBV28
CDR3 length: 15
J gene: TRBJ1-5
D gene: NA
clone size: many
CDR3 protein: CASSLGSGAGQPQHF
CDR3 DNA: TGTGCCAGCAGTCTAGGGTCAGGGGCGGGTCAGCCCCAGCATTTT

V gene: TRBV5-4
CDR3 length: 16
J gene: TRBJ1-3
D gene: NA
clone size: few
CDR3 protein: CASSSSPGGDGNTIYF
CDR3 DNA: TGTGCCAGCAGTTCCTCCCCCGGGGGGGATGGAAACACCATATATTTT

V gene: TRBV19
CDR3 length: 16
J gene: TRBJ1-3
D gene: NA
clone size: few
CDR3 protein: CASSISMGLSGNTIYF
CDR3 DNA: TGTGCCAGTAGTATTTCCATGGGACTCTCTGGAAACACCATATATTTT

V gene: TRBV29-1
CDR3 length: 13
J gene: TRBJ2-7
D gene: TRBD1
clone size: many
CDR3 protein: CSVPGTGGLEQYF
CDR3 DNA: TGCAGCGTTCCCGGGACAGGGGGCTTGGAGCAGTACTTC

V gene: TRBV11-2
CDR3 length: 16
J gene: TRBJ1-1
D gene: NA
clone size: many
CDR3 protein: CASSWGGRLRDTEAFF
CDR3 DNA: TGTGCCAGCAGCTGGGGCGGCAGGTTGAGGGACACTGAAGCTTTCTTT

V gene: TRBV19
CDR3 length: 14
J gene: TRBJ1-1
D gene: NA
clone size: many
CDR3 protein: CASSIGPENTEAFF
CDR3 DNA: TGTGCCAGTAGTATAGGGCCGGAGAACACTGAAGCTTTCTTT

V gene: TRBV28
CDR3 length: 14
J gene: TRBJ1-5
D gene: TRBD1
clone size: NA
CDR3 protein: CASSRRTGGEPQHF
CDR3 DNA: TGTGCCAGCAGCCGTCGGACAGGCGGAGAGCCCCAGCATTTT

V gene: TRBV11-1
CDR3 length: 17
J gene: TRBJ1-3
D gene: NA
clone size: many
CDR3 protein: CASSASQGRGSGNTIYF
CDR3 DNA: TGTGCCAGCAGCGCGAGTCAGGGTCGGGGCTCTGGAAACACCATATATTTT

V gene: TRBV27
CDR3 length: 14
J gene: TRBJ1-2
D gene: NA
clone size: many
CDR3 protein: CASSEGETSYGYTF
CDR3 DNA: TGTGCCAGCAGTGAGGGGGAGACGAGCTATGGCTACACCTTC

V gene: TRBV28
CDR3 length: 15
J gene: TRBJ1-1
D gene: NA
clone size: NA
CDR3 protein: CASSSLIRLNTEAFF
CDR3 DNA: TGTGCCAGCAGTTCCCTCATTAGGTTGAACACTGAAGCTTTCTTT

V gene: TRBV6-5
CDR3 length: 15
J gene: TRBJ1-1
D gene: NA
clone size: many
CDR3 protein: CASSSPDSLNTEAFF
CDR3 DNA: TGTGCCAGCAGTTCGCCGGACAGCCTGAACACTGAAGCTTTCTTT

V gene: TRBV12-3/TRBV12-4
CDR3 length: 16
J gene: TRBJ2-4
D gene: NA
clone size: NA
CDR3 protein: CASSHAGSLGKNIQYF
CDR3 DNA: TGTGCCAGCAGTCATGCGGGGAGTCTGGGCAAAAACATTCAGTACTTC

V gene: TRBV9
CDR3 length: 15
J gene: TRBJ1-1
D gene: TRBD1
clone size: many
CDR3 protein: CASSSSGTGRTEAFF
CDR3 DNA: TGTGCCAGCAGCTCCTCCGGGACAGGGAGGACTGAAGCTTTCTTT

V gene: TRBV9
CDR3 length: 13
J gene: TRBJ1-1
D gene: NA
clone size: few
CDR3 protein: CASSVAPGNEAFF
CDR3 DNA: TGTGCCAGCAGCGTAGCTCCAGGGAATGAAGCTTTCTTT

V gene: TRBV19
CDR3 length: 17
J gene: TRBJ2-2
D gene: TRBD1
clone size: NA
CDR3 protein: CASHTHPGTGFTGELFF
CDR3 DNA: TGTGCCAGTCACACCCACCCCGGGACAGGGTTCACCGGGGAGCTGTTTTTT

V gene: TRBV29-1
CDR3 length: 12
J gene: TRBJ1-1
D gene: NA
clone size: many
CDR3 protein: CSAYRANTEAFF
CDR3 DNA: TGCAGCGCGTACAGAGCGAACACTGAAGCTTTCTTT

V gene: TRBV2
CDR3 length: 18
J gene: TRBJ2-4
D gene: NA
clone size: few
CDR3 protein: CASSEARLGQIAKNIQYF
CDR3 DNA: TGTGCCAGCAGTGAAGCGAGGTTAGGACAGATAGCCAAAAACATTCAGTACTTC

V gene: TRBV2
CDR3 length: 15
J gene: TRBJ1-6
D gene: NA
clone size: once
CDR3 protein: CASSDGGRGESPLHF
CDR3 DNA: TGTGCCAGCAGTGACGGGGGCAGGGGAGAGTCACCCCTCCACTTT

V gene: TRBV12-3/TRBV12-4
CDR3 length: 15
J gene: TRBJ1-2
D gene: TRBD1
clone size: many
CDR3 protein: CASTLRAGQGDGYTF
CDR3 DNA: TGTGCCAGCACCCTGAGGGCAGGACAGGGAGATGGCTACACCTTC

V gene: TRBV10-3
CDR3 length: 16
J gene: TRBJ2-7
D gene: TRBD2
clone size: many
CDR3 protein: CAISEPRRGDSYEQYF
CDR3 DNA: TGTGCCATCAGTGAGCCCCGACGGGGGGATTCCTACGAGCAGTACTTC

V gene: TRBV28
CDR3 length: 12
J gene: TRBJ2-7
D gene: TRBD1
clone size: few
CDR3 protein: CASSRTGFEQYF
CDR3 DNA: TGTGCCAGCAGTCGGACAGGGTTCGAGCAGTACTTC

V gene: TRBV27
CDR3 length: 14
J gene: TRBJ1-1
D gene: NA
clone size: many
CDR3 protein: CASSLSGLTTEAFF
CDR3 DNA: TGTGCCAGCAGTTTATCCGGTTTGACCACTGAAGCTTTCTTT

V gene: TRBV20-1
CDR3 length: 16
J gene: TRBJ1-6
D gene: TRBD1
clone size: NA
CDR3 protein: CSVPGGSLNLLSPLHF
CDR3 DNA: TGCAGTGTCCCAGGGGGATCTTTGAACCTCTTGTCACCCCTCCACTTT

V gene: TRBV2
CDR3 length: 19
J gene: TRBJ1-5
D gene: NA
clone size: NA
CDR3 protein: CASSLRRSGVTNSNQPQHF
CDR3 DNA: TGTGCCAGCAGTCTAAGAAGGTCCGGTGTCACCAATAGCAATCAGCCCCAGCATTTT

V gene: TRBV19
CDR3 length: 15
J gene: TRBJ1-1
D gene: NA
clone size: many
CDR3 protein: CASSKAGHKNTEAFF
CDR3 DNA: TGTGCCAGTAGTAAGGCGGGACATAAGAACACTGAAGCTTTCTTT

V gene: TRBV29-1
CDR3 length: 12
J gene: TRBJ1-2
D gene: TRBD1
clone size: many
CDR3 protein: CSVLGQGYGYTF
CDR3 DNA: TGCAGCGTCTTAGGACAGGGCTACGGCTACACCTTC

V gene: TRBV7-9
CDR3 length: 11
J gene: TRBJ2-7
D gene: NA
clone size: many
CDR3 protein: CASSFTGEQYF
CDR3 DNA: TGTGCCAGCAGCTTCACAGGGGAGCAGTACTTC

V gene: TRBV29-1
CDR3 length: 13
J gene: TRBJ2-7
D gene: TRBD1
clone size: many
CDR3 protein: CSAALTGSYEQYF
CDR3 DNA: TGCAGCGCTGCCCTGACAGGGTCTTACGAGCAGTACTTC

V gene: TRBV7-8
CDR3 length: 14
J gene: TRBJ1-1
D gene: TRBD1
clone size: once
CDR3 protein: CASRWTGVGTEAFF
CDR3 DNA: TGTGCCAGCAGATGGACAGGGGTGGGCACTGAAGCTTTCTTT

V gene: TRBV28
CDR3 length: 15
J gene: TRBJ1-5
D gene: NA
clone size: NA
CDR3 protein: CASSRPPGGYQPQHF
CDR3 DNA: TGTGCCAGCAGCCGACCACCCGGGGGTTATCAGCCCCAGCATTTT

V gene: TRBV2
CDR3 length: 15
J gene: TRBJ2-7
D gene: TRBD2
clone size: many
CDR3 protein: CARKGTSGATYEQYF
CDR3 DNA: TGTGCCAGAAAGGGGACTAGCGGAGCTACCTACGAGCAGTACTTC

V gene: TRBV5-1
CDR3 length: 13
J gene: TRBJ1-1
D gene: NA
clone size: NA
CDR3 protein: CASSLVTGTEAFF
CDR3 DNA: TGCGCCAGCAGCTTGGTTACGGGAACTGAAGCTTTCTTT

V gene: TRBV13
CDR3 length: 17
J gene: TRBJ1-1
D gene: NA
clone size: many
CDR3 protein: CASSKQGWFSPDTEAFF
CDR3 DNA: TGTGCCAGCAGCAAACAGGGCTGGTTCTCCCCCGACACTGAAGCTTTCTTT

V gene: TRBV6-2/TRBV6-3
CDR3 length: 16
J gene: TRBJ2-5
D gene: TRBD2
clone size: many
CDR3 protein: CASSSTSGGARETQYF
CDR3 DNA: TGTGCCAGCAGTTCGACTAGCGGGGGGGCCCGGGAGACCCAGTACTTC

V gene: TRBV27
CDR3 length: 14
J gene: TRBJ1-2
D gene: NA
clone size: many
CDR3 protein: CASSSLDGFYGYTF
CDR3 DNA: TGTGCCAGCTCTAGCCTTGACGGATTCTATGGCTACACCTTC

V gene: TRBV27
CDR3 length: 15
J gene: TRBJ2-5
D gene: TRBD2
clone size: many
CDR3 protein: CASSVQRGGEETQYF
CDR3 DNA: TGTGCCAGCAGTGTCCAGCGGGGGGGAGAAGAGACCCAGTACTTC

V gene: TRBV6-1
CDR3 length: 12
J gene: TRBJ1-1
D gene: NA
clone size: many
CDR3 protein: CASRFAALEAFF
CDR3 DNA: TGTGCCAGCAGGTTCGCGGCCCTTGAAGCTTTCTTT

V gene: TRBV7-8
CDR3 length: 16
J gene: TRBJ1-1
D gene: TRBD1
clone size: NA
CDR3 protein: CASSLGWTGGNTEAFF
CDR3 DNA: TGTGCCAGCAGCTTAGGATGGACAGGGGGTAACACTGAAGCTTTCTTT

V gene: TRBV18
CDR3 length: 17
J gene: TRBJ2-5
D gene: NA
clone size: many
CDR3 protein: CASSPYPGELVLKTQYF
CDR3 DNA: TGTGCCAGCTCACCCTATCCCGGCGAACTTGTCTTGAAGACCCAGTACTTC

V gene: TRBV6-1
CDR3 length: 14
J gene: TRBJ2-7
D gene: NA
clone size: NA
CDR3 protein: CASSEGGEVGEQYF
CDR3 DNA: TGTGCCAGCAGTGAGGGGGGAGAGGTAGGCGAGCAGTACTTC

V gene: TRBV5-1
CDR3 length: 15
J gene: TRBJ1-4
D gene: NA
clone size: few
CDR3 protein: CASSLRTGTVEKLFF
CDR3 DNA: TGCGCCAGCAGCTTGCGGACCGGGACGGTAGAAAAACTGTTTTTT

V gene: TRBV20-1
CDR3 length: 17
J gene: TRBJ1-5
D gene: TRBD1
clone size: NA
CDR3 protein: CSAARDRGPGGSQPQHF
CDR3 DNA: TGCAGTGCCGCCCGGGACAGGGGACCCGGGGGAAGTCAGCCCCAGCATTTT

V gene: TRBV7-9
CDR3 length: 19
J gene: TRBJ2-7
D gene: NA
clone size: few
CDR3 protein: CASSLWTMAGGARTYEQYF
CDR3 DNA: TGTGCCAGCAGCTTATGGACTATGGCTGGTGGGGCCCGAACCTACGAGCAGTACTTC

V gene: TRBV7-2
CDR3 length: 15
J gene: TRBJ1-2
D gene: NA
clone size: many
CDR3 protein: CASSLEGRPGYGYTF
CDR3 DNA: TGTGCCAGCAGCTTAGAGGGGCGGCCTGGGTATGGCTACACCTTC

V gene: TRBV12-5
CDR3 length: 12
J gene: TRBJ2-7
D gene: NA
clone size: NA
CDR3 protein: CAASGDSYEQYF
CDR3 DNA: TGTGCCGCGTCGGGGGACTCCTACGAGCAGTACTTC

V gene: TRBV7-9
CDR3 length: 15
J gene: TRBJ2-2
D gene: NA
clone size: NA
CDR3 protein: CASSLRNSNIGELFF
CDR3 DNA: TGTGCCAGCAGCTTACGCAACTCGAACATCGGGGAGCTGTTTTTT

V gene: TRBV6-2/TRBV6-3
CDR3 length: 14
J gene: TRBJ1-5
D gene: NA
clone size: NA
CDR3 protein: CASSYLVRGQPQHF
CDR3 DNA: TGTGCCAGCAGTTACCTTGTTCGGGGTCAGCCCCAGCATTTT

V gene: TRBV6-1
CDR3 length: 12
J gene: TRBJ2-7
D gene: NA
clone size: many
CDR3 protein: CASSTGPEEQYF
CDR3 DNA: TGTGCCAGCAGTACCGGCCCCGAGGAGCAGTACTTC

V gene: TRBV3-1
CDR3 length: 11
J gene: TRBJ2-5
D gene: NA
clone size: once
CDR3 protein: CASSQGPENYF
CDR3 DNA: TGTGCCAGCAGCCAAGGTCCCGAAAATTACTTC

V gene: TRBV5-1
CDR3 length: 14
J gene: TRBJ1-1
D gene: NA
clone size: NA
CDR3 protein: CASSSWAGGTEAFF
CDR3 DNA: TGCGCCAGCAGCTCTTGGGCTGGCGGCACTGAAGCTTTCTTT

V gene: TRBV6-5
CDR3 length: 14
J gene: TRBJ1-1
D gene: NA
clone size: many
CDR3 protein: CASSYGTAATEAFF
CDR3 DNA: TGTGCCAGCAGTTACGGGACCGCGGCCACTGAAGCTTTCTTT